These 7 T cell receptor beta chains share one sample of origin, sequenced in a study of blood T cell repertoires in COVID-19. Measured with immunoSEQ multiplex PCR; TCRdb has only the in-frame clones, and not every one. The profile shows some 270,000 clones, 65% to 85% of them singletons. The sequenced material came from PBMCs or T cells enriched from blood (not recorded which). The receptors shown here come from a man aged 45-60 years who had recovered from COVID-19.

This chain connects TRBV11-3 to TRBJ2-3; the D gene is possibly TRBD2 (7 bases). The germline gives CDR1 SGHNT, CDR2 YENEEA. The CDR3 has 15 residues. The V and J ends lost 1 base and 5 bases respectively, with 13 bases between them. CDR3 amino acids: CASSLGGGPGDTQYF. The DNA for the CDR3 is TGTGCCAGCAGCTTAGGCGGGGGCCCGGGAGATACGCAGTATTTT.

The chain uses TRBV28 and TRBJ2-5; D is uncertain. Trimming took off 1 base at V and 2 bases at J, with 5 bases between the two ends. This CDR3 region has 13 residues. Germline V lookup: CDR1 MDHEN, CDR2 SYDVKM. The chain's CDR3 is CASSLSLQETQYF. Written as DNA, the CDR3 is TGTGCCAGCAGTTTATCCCTTCAAGAGACCCAGTACTTC.

The chain couples TRBV6-1 to TRBJ1-4; D is uncertain. V was clipped by 1 base and J by 7 bases, with 28 bases between them. This CDR3 is built from 20 residues. The germline CDR1 and CDR2 sequences are MNHNS and SASEGT. CDR3 residues: CASSEDVGGYWGFGGEKLFF. The CDR3, as DNA: TGTGCCAGCAGTGAAGACGTCGGAGGGTACTGGGGTTTCGGAGGTGAAAAACTGTTTTTT.

The rearrangement joins TRBV18 to TRBJ2-1, with TRBD2 matching over 9 bases. CDR3 size: 14 residues. The germline gives CDR1 KGHSH, CDR2 LQKENI. The ends lost 3 bases at V and 4 bases at J; junction bases unmatched: 1. CDR3 nucleotide sequence: TGTGCCAGCTCACCTAGCGGGAGATACAATGAGCAGTTCTTC. This codes for CASSPSGRYNEQFF.

The chain has TRBV20-1 and TRBJ2-7; 9 bases fit TRBD1. The junction had 9 bases not matched to a gene; V was cut back by 3 bases and J by 0 bases. Germline CDR1 reads DFQATT; CDR2 reads SNEGSKA (reference sequence). The CDR3 has 16 amino acids. In nucleotides, the CDR3 is TGCAGTGCTAGTTCCCCAGACAGGGGGTTCTCCTACGAGCAGTACTTC. Protein sequence: CSASSPDRGFSYEQYF.

This sequence joins TRBV6-1 and TRBJ1-2; TRBD1 aligns across 11 bases. V was clipped by 3 bases and J by 3 bases; unmatched bases: 3. Germline values: CDR1 MNHNS, CDR2 SASEGT. The CDR3 runs 15 residues. In DNA form, the CDR3 reads TGTGCCAGCAGTGATGAGGGACAGGGGGACTATGGCTACACCTTC. As protein: CASSDEGQGDYGYTF.

The rearrangement uses TRBV27 and TRBJ1-2; D not certain. The CDR3 has 13 amino acids. Germline V gene data show CDR1 as MNHEY and CDR2 as SMNVEV (reference sequence). The V end was cut by 5 bases, the J end by 3 bases, with 10 bases between. CDR3 region: CASSPGRYYGYTF. The CDR3 DNA reads as TGTGCCAGCAGTCCCGGGAGGTACTATGGCTACACCTTC.